This T cell receptor beta chain was profiled in a study of T cells in Graves' hyperthyroidism and ophthalmopathy. General study results and limits: From stable hyperthyroidism, ophthalmopathy was separated by a 13 V-J model. A median roughly six months before onset, the model predicted ophthalmopathy. Also found in blood were most expanded thyroid clonotypes above 0.001.

On this clonotype: Its antigen remains unidentified.

The PBMCs were sourced from fresh peripheral blood (around 10 ml). TCR beta CDR3 regions were amplified from RNA. A first-round RT-PCR of the TCR CDR3 used the HTBI primer set. TCRdb called the multiplex PCR reads again in MiXCR, with one record for every CDR3 protein. Among nearly 600,000 distinct CDR3 sequences listed, 14% were seen once. The CDR3 consists of 13 residues. Trimming left V 8 bases short and J 2 bases short, with 12 bases between. CDR1 is MNHNS, CDR2 SASEGT, per germline. Material: blood. The V gene is TRBV6-1, the J gene TRBJ2-5; D gene unclear. This sequence originates from a woman aged 18-29 years with Graves' ophthalmopathy. In DNA form, the CDR3 reads TGTGCCAGCTGTAGAAAAATACAAGAGACCCAGTACTTC. Translation gives CASCRKIQETQYF.